This TCR beta chain was recovered during a study of blood T cell repertoires in COVID-19. On the study more broadly: Spain, Italy and the United States supplied samples that represented acute and convalescent COVID-19. From T cells, B-cell-depleted T cells, or PBMCs came the material, which was cDNA or gDNA.

Per germline, CDR1 MNHEY and CDR2 SVGAGI. Unmatched junction bases numbered 2, after V lost 4 bases and J lost 9 bases. The length of the CDR3 is 11 residues. In the authors' methods: Amplification with reference gene primers provided the estimates of nucleated cell counts. Data came from immunoSEQ multiplex PCR; TCRdb stores just in-frame clones and leaves some out. V and J calls and clone size are those listed in that table; D and trimming were worked out from the DNA. The data contain about 200,000 clones, approximately 87% of them seen just once; the ten biggest clones take up 5.5% to 8%. The origin of this receptor is a man aged 60-69 years who had recovered from COVID-19. The source material was peripheral blood. This sequence joins TRBV6-5 and TRBJ2-5, with TRBD1 matching over 7 bases. CDR3 in DNA: TGTGCCAGCAGTTCGCAGGGGGCCCAGTACTTC. It yields the protein CASSSQGAQYF.